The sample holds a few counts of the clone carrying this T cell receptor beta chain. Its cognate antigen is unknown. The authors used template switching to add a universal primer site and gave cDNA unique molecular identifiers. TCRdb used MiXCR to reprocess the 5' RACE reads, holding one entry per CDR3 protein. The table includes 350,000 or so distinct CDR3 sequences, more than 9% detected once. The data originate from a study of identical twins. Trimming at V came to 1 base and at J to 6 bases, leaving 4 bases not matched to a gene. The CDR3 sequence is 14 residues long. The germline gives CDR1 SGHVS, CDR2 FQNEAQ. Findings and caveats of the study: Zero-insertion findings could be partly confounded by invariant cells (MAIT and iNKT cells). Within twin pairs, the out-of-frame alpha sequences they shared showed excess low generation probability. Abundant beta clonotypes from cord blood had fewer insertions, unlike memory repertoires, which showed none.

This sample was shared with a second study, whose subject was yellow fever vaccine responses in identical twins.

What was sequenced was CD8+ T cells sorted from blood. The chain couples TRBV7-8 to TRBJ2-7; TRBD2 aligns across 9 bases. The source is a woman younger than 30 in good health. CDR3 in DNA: TGTGCCAGCAGCTTAGAGGTAGCGGGGGTCGAGCAGTACGTC. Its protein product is CASSLEVAGVEQYV.